A selection of T cell receptor beta chains follows, all from one sample in a study of control samples from healthy donors and cancer patients. TCRdb's copy holds only in-frame clones and misses some; the assay was immunoSEQ multiplex PCR. This sample has more than 150,000 clones, with over 85% found just once. The sequenced sample consisted of blood. These receptors came from a man aged 18 to 35 in good health. The CDR3 runs from the conserved cysteine through the conserved F or W. D genes are given only for firm matches. Not every row has a clone size; where given, it reads once, few, many or a size class.

D	size	J	V	DNA	CDR3
.	.	TRBJ1-6	TRBV6-1	TGTGCCAGCAGTGACCGGGACACCTTGAATTCACCCCTCCACTTT	CASSDRDTLNSPLHF
.	.	TRBJ1-1	TRBV6-1	TGTGCCAGCAGTGAGGGAGGGCCAGCTTTCTTT	CASSEGGPAFF
.	.	TRBJ2-6	TRBV10-3	TGTGCCATCAGCCCGGGACAACCCGGGGCCAACGTCCTGACTTTC	CAISPGQPGANVLTF
TRBD1	.	TRBJ1-5	TRBV5-5	TGTGCCAGCAGCTTGTCCCCGACAGGGGATAATCAGCCCCAGCATTTT	CASSLSPTGDNQPQHF
.	.	TRBJ1-3	TRBV18	TGTGCCAGCTCACCAGACAGGCACTCTGGAAACACCATATATTTT	CASSPDRHSGNTIYF
TRBD1	.	TRBJ2-7	TRBV19	TGTGCCAGTAGTATGGGACAGGGAAAATTTTACGAGCAGTACTTC	CASSMGQGKFYEQYF
.	.	TRBJ1-5	TRBV12-3/TRBV12-4	TGTGCCAGCAGTTATGTAGACCGGCCGGGCCAGCATTTT	CASSYVDRPGQHF
.	.	TRBJ2-1	TRBV29-1	TGCAGCGTGACAACTCGGGACCGCCAGGACAATGAGCAGTTCTTC	CSVTTRDRQDNEQFF
.	.	TRBJ1-2	TRBV12-3/TRBV12-4	TGTGCCAGCAGTTTGGGGTCGTACTCCGGCTACACCTTC	CASSLGSYSGYTF
.	.	TRBJ2-1	TRBV28	TGTGCCAGCAGTCCCCGGGCAGGGGGGAATGAGCAGTTCTTC	CASSPRAGGNEQFF
.	.	TRBJ2-5	TRBV9	TGTGCCAGCAGCGAGAGTGGCGTCCAAGAGACCCAGTACTTC	CASSESGVQETQYF
.	.	TRBJ1-1	TRBV21-1	TGTGCCAGCAGCAAAGCGTGGACAGGGGGCGCCGGGAACACTGAAGCTTTCTTT	CASSKAWTGGAGNTEAFF
.	.	TRBJ1-1	TRBV11-2	TGTGCCAGCAGCTACCCCGGACCCTTGAACACTGAAGCTTTCTTT	CASSYPGPLNTEAFF
TRBD1	.	TRBJ1-2	TRBV5-1	TGCGCCAGCAGGGGGACAGGGGGCTTGAACTATGGCTACACCTTC	CASRGTGGLNYGYTF
.	.	TRBJ2-3	TRBV4-2	TGTGCCAGCAGCCAAGATCCTCAGGGGGGCCACGGAGATACGCAGTATTTT	CASSQDPQGGHGDTQYF
TRBD1	.	TRBJ2-5	TRBV4-1	TGCGCCAGCAGCCAGGGCCTGGACAGGGGGAACCAAGAGACCCAGTACTTC	CASSQGLDRGNQETQYF
.	.	TRBJ2-2	TRBV19	TGTGCCAGTAGTATAACTGGTCTAGCAAGGGCCGGGGAGCTGTTTTTT	CASSITGLARAGELFF
TRBD1	.	TRBJ2-3	TRBV11-1	TGTGCCAGCAGCTTAGGTCAGGGGGACACAGATACGCAGTATTTT	CASSLGQGDTDTQYF
TRBD1	.	TRBJ1-6	TRBV19	TGTGCCAGTAGTGCGGGACAGGGAAATTCACCCCTCCACTTT	CASSAGQGNSPLHF
.	.	TRBJ1-5	TRBV24-1	TGTGCCACCAGGGACGGGAGCAATCAGCCCCAGCATTTT	CATRDGSNQPQHF
.	once	TRBJ2-7	TRBV5-1	TGCGCCAGCAGCCGGCTGGCTGGTAGCACGAGCTCCTACGAGCAGTACTTC	CASSRLAGSTSSYEQYF
.	.	TRBJ1-4	TRBV5-1	TGCGCCAGCAGCTTGGGAGGGGTTGAAAAACTGTTTTTT	CASSLGGVEKLFF
TRBD1	.	TRBJ1-5	TRBV2	TGTGCCAGCTCCCCGGGACAGGGGAATCAGCCCCAGCATTTT	CASSPGQGNQPQHF
TRBD1	.	TRBJ2-1	TRBV9	TGTGCCAGCAGTCCTCTCCAGGGGGCCTACAATGAGCAGTTCTTC	CASSPLQGAYNEQFF
.	.	TRBJ1-3	TRBV14	TGTGCCAGCCGTTGTGAGCTCTACTCTGGAAACACCATATATTTT	CASRCELYSGNTIYF
.	.	TRBJ2-3	TRBV5-1	TGCGCCAGCAGCTATTCAGATACGCAGTATTTT	CASSYSDTQYF
TRBD2	.	TRBJ2-1	TRBV5-1	TGCGCCAGCAGCTTGGCCTTATCTAGCGGGGGGGACAATGAGCAGTTCTTC	CASSLALSSGGDNEQFF
.	once	TRBJ1-6	TRBV18	TGTGCCAGCTCACCTATGGGGGCTAATTCACCCCTCCACTTT	CASSPMGANSPLHF
.	.	TRBJ1-1	TRBV5-1	TGCGCCAGCAGCTTTACAGAAAACACTGAAGCTTTCTTT	CASSFTENTEAFF
TRBD1	.	TRBJ1-2	TRBV27	TGTGCCAGCAGTTTATCGTTTGGGGACAGCTATGGCTACACCTTC	CASSLSFGDSYGYTF
.	.	TRBJ2-3	TRBV12-3/TRBV12-4	TGTGCCAGCGGAACAGATACGCAGTATTTT	CASGTDTQYF
TRBD2	.	TRBJ2-3	TRBV2	TGTGCCAGCGGGGGGACTAGCGGGTTTTCCACAGATACGCAGTATTTT	CASGGTSGFSTDTQYF
.	.	TRBJ2-5	TRBV28	TGTGCCAGCAGTTTTCTTTTTTGGGGACGGGCCGAGACCCAGTACTTC	CASSFLFWGRAETQYF
TRBD2	.	TRBJ2-3	TRBV9	TGTGCCCGCAGCGTCGGGGGCGGGGGGGCCGCAGATACGCAGTATTTT	CARSVGGGGAADTQYF
TRBD1	.	TRBJ1-1	TRBV9	TGTGCCAGCAGCGCACTTACAGGGGCGAACACTGAAGCTTTCTTT	CASSALTGANTEAFF
.	.	TRBJ1-2	TRBV21-1	TGTGCCTCGGACTCGGACAGAGACTATGGCTACACCTTC	CASDSDRDYGYTF
TRBD2	.	TRBJ2-3	TRBV10-1	TGCGCCAGCTCTAGCGGGGGGCCGGCGGATACGCAGTATTTT	CASSSGGPADTQYF
.	few	TRBJ2-1	TRBV10-3	TGTGCCATCAGCGAGCAGGGGTCCTACAATGAGCAGTTCTTC	CAISEQGSYNEQFF
.	.	TRBJ2-1	TRBV3-1/TRBV3-2	TGTGCCAGCAGTAACGGGATCGTGGGCGGCTACAATGAGCAGTTCTTC	CASSNGIVGGYNEQFF
.	.	TRBJ2-7	TRBV11-2	TGTGCCAGCAGCTTAGAAGGGCGACGAAAGGACTTC	CASSLEGRRKDF
TRBD1	.	TRBJ1-1	TRBV7-8	TGTGCCAGCAGCTTAGGAATTGGGACAGGGAGCTGGGACACTGAAGCTTTCTTT	CASSLGIGTGSWDTEAFF
.	.	TRBJ1-2	TRBV19	TGTGCCAGTAGTATAGCGGCAGCTAACTATGGCTACACCTTC	CASSIAAANYGYTF
.	.	TRBJ2-7	TRBV6-5	TGTGCCAGCAGTTACGGCGCTTTAGACGGATTCAGCGAGCAGTACTTC	CASSYGALDGFSEQYF
.	.	TRBJ1-6	TRBV7-9	TGTGCCAGTAGAAGGGAGAATTCACCCCTCCACTTT	CASRRENSPLHF
.	.	TRBJ1-3	TRBV9	TGTGCCAGCAGCGCCGAGGACAGTGGAGTTTTTGACACCATATATTTT	CASSAEDSGVFDTIYF
TRBD2	.	TRBJ2-3	TRBV7-8	TGTGCCAGCAGCTCACCCTCTACGGGGCTAGCGGGGGGACCAACAGATACGCAGTATTTT	CASSSPSTGLAGGPTDTQYF
.	once	TRBJ2-3	TRBV5-1	TGCGCCAGCAGCTTCGGGTCGAACACAGATACGCAGTATTTT	CASSFGSNTDTQYF
.	.	TRBJ2-3	TRBV9	TGTGCCAGCAGCGTAGTCGGGACACCCCGCACAGATACGCAGTATTTT	CASSVVGTPRTDTQYF
.	.	TRBJ1-4	TRBV19	TGTGCCAGTAGTATTCAAGGGACATTAGATGAAAAACTGTTTTTT	CASSIQGTLDEKLFF
TRBD1	.	TRBJ1-5	TRBV6-5	TGTGCCAGCAGTCTGACAGGGGAGTTCAATCAGCCCCAGCATTTT	CASSLTGEFNQPQHF
TRBD1	.	TRBJ2-3	TRBV20-1	TGCAGTGCTAGTCCTTCGACAGGGAGCACAGATACGCAGTATTTT	CSASPSTGSTDTQYF
.	.	TRBJ1-6	TRBV19	TGTGCCAGTAGTACAGGGGATTCACCCCTCCACTTT	CASSTGDSPLHF
TRBD2	.	TRBJ2-1	TRBV4-1	TGCGCCAGCAGCCAAGATGGAGGGACTAGCAATGAGCAGTTCTTC	CASSQDGGTSNEQFF